The sequence of this T cell receptor beta chain was determined in a study of CD8 T cells in acute hepatitis C reinfection. As for the study in general: TCRbeta of HCV NS3-1073-specific CD8+ T cells was profiled.

Germline CDR1 reads MNHEY; CDR2 reads SMNVEV (reference sequence). V was cut by 6 bases and J by 1 base, with 30 bases left in between. CDR3 length: 20 amino acids. Regarding the study as a whole: Follow-up repertoires were missing for chronically infected subjects. Regardless of outcome, more than 10 public clonotypes appeared, one using V04-02/J02-02.

Libraries were prepared by immunoSEQ multiplex PCR; TCRdb keeps only in-frame clonotypes and omits some of them. The table has about 38,000 clones, 70% to 90% seen once; the top ten hold about a tenth. Time point specified: naive CD8 control sorted from an acute-time-point sample. Regarding this clone: Its antigen remains unknown.

The sequencing sample was made of naive CD8+ T cells from PBMCs. This clonotype was sampled from a woman aged 18-35 years who spontaneously cleared hepatitis C infection. The V call is TRBV27, the J call TRBJ1-1; D is unresolved. The CDR3 bases are TGTGCCAGCAGCCCAAAGACTTTTGGAGTGAACGGATTCAGGAACACTGAAGCTTTCTTT. It is translated as CASSPKTFGVNGFRNTEAFF.